This TCR beta chain was identified during a study of OX40 agonist ivuxolimab in advanced cancers. Whole-study context: Previous treatment with anti-PD-1, anti-PD-L1 or anti-CTLA-4 therapy was allowed; under 50% had received some. Partial responses, seen in three patients, involved one hepatocellular carcinoma and two cutaneous melanomas.

The junction had 9 bases not matched to a gene; V was cut back by 0 bases and J by 7 bases. This CDR3 is 16 amino acids long. CDR1 is SGHVS and CDR2 is FQNEAQ in the germline V gene. Broader study findings: Both blood CD4+ and CD8+ T cells showed clonal growth by week 6 at 0.1 to 3.0 mg/kg. On average, CD8+ T cells showed a greater number of expanded clones than CD4+.

This clone appeared once. As yet, its antigen is unknown. Sequencing used immunoSEQ multiplex PCR; TCRdb keeps in-frame clones, though not all of them. The sample lists about 50,000 clones, approximately 89% seen once, with 5.5% to 7.5% in the top ten. The receptor comes from an adult with an advanced solid tumor such as melanoma, head and neck, liver or kidney cancer. The rearrangement joins TRBV7-8 to TRBJ1-5; 7 bases map to TRBD1. The specimen comprised CD4+ or CD8+ T cells sorted from blood, sampled in a trial of the OX40 agonist ivuxolimab. The CDR3 spells CASSLALDREGQPQHF. In DNA, the CDR3 is TGTGCCAGCAGCTTAGCCCTAGACAGGGAAGGGCAGCCCCAGCATTTT.